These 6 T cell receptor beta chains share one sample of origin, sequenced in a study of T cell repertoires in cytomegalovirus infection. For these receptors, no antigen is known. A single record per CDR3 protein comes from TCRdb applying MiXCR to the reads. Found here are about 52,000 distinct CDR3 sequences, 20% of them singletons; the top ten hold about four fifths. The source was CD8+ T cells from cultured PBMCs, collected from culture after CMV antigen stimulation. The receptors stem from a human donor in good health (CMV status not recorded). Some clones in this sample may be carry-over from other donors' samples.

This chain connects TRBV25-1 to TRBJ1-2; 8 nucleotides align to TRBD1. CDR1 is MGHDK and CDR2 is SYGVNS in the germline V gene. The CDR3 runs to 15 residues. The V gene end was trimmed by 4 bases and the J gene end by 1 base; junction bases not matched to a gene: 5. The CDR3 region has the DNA TGTGCCAGCAGTGGATGGGACAGGAGTAACTATGGCTACACCTTC. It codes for CASSGWDRSNYGYTF.

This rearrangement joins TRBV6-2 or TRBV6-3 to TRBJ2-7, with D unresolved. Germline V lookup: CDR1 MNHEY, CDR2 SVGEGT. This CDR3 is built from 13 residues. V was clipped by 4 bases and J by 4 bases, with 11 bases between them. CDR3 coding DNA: TGTGCCAGCAGTTTGATGGGGAAGTACGAGCAGTACTTC. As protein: CASSLMGKYEQYF.

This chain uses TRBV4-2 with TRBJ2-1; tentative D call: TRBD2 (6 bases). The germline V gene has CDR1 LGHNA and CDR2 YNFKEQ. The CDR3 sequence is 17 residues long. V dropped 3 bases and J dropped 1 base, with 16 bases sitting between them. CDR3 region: CASSHLPGTPSYNEQFF. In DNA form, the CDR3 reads TGTGCCAGCAGCCACCTTCCCGGGACTCCTTCCTACAATGAGCAGTTCTTC.

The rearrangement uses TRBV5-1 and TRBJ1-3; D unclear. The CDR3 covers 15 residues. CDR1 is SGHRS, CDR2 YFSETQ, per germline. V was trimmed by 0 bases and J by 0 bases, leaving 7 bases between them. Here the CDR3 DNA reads TGCGCCAGCAGCTTGGTGGAGAGCTCTGGAAACACCATATATTTT. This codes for CASSLVESSGNTIYF.

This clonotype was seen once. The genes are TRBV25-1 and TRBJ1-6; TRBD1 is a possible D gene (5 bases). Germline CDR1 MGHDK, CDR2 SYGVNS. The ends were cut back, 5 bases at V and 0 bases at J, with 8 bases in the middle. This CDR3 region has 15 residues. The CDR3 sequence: CASSPDSSYNSPLHF. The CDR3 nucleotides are TGTGCCAGCAGTCCCGACAGCTCCTATAATTCACCCCTCCACTTT.

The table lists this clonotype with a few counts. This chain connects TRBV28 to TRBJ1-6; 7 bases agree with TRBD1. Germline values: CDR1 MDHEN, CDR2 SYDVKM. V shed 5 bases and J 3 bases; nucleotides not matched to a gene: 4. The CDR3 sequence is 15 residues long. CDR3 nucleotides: TGTGCCAGCAGTCCAGGGACAGTCTATAATTCACCCCTCCACTTT. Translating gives CASSPGTVYNSPLHF.